One sample yielded the 2 T cell receptor beta chains listed below, sequenced in a study of blood T cell repertoires in COVID-19. Assay used: immunoSEQ multiplex PCR; TCRdb lists only in-frame clones, some missing. The sample has roughly 170,000 clones, about 78% seen once; the top ten hold approximately 15%. Source material: PBMCs or T cells enriched from blood (not recorded which). The source is a woman in her 50s who had recovered from COVID-19.

This chain uses TRBV5-3 with TRBJ2-3, with TRBD2 as a possible D gene (5 bases). TRBV5-3 is sorted into the ORF group, with uncertain function. V was cut by 2 bases and J by 2 bases, with 18 bases left in between. The CDR3 contains 17 residues. The CDR3 DNA follows: TGTGCCAGAAGCTTATGGCCGACTATGATGGACACAGATACGCAGTATTTT. It specifies CARSLWPTMMDTDTQYF.

The chain joins TRBV28 to TRBJ1-1; D is uncertain. The CDR3 runs to 12 residues. Germline CDR1 MDHEN, CDR2 SYDVKM. Trimming took off 3 bases at V and 5 bases at J, with 7 bases between the two ends. This CDR3 is CASSFPPTEAFF. As DNA, the CDR3 is TGTGCCAGCAGTTTCCCCCCGACTGAAGCTTTCTTT. The full variable domain, in which reference TRBV28 and TRBJ1-1 provide the parts outside the CDR3, is DVKVTQSSRYLVKRTGEKVFLECVQDMDHENMFWYRQDPGLGLRLIYFSYDVKMKEKGDIPEGYSVSREKKERFSLILESASTNQTSMYLCASSFPPTEAFFGQGTRLTVV.